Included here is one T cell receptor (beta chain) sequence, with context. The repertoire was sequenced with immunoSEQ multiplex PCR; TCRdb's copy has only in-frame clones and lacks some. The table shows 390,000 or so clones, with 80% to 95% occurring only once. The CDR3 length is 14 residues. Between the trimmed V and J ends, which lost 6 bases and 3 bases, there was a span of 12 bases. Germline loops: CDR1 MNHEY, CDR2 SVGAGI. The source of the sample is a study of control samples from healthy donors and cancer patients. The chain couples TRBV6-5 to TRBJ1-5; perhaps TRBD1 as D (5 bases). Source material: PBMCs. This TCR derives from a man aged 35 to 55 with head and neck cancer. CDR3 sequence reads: CASRRDSNNQPQHF. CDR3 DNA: TGTGCCAGCAGAAGAGACAGCAACAATCAGCCCCAGCATTTT.